A selection of T cell receptor beta chains follows, all from one sample in a study of shared clonotypes between healthy human individuals. Measured with immunoSEQ multiplex PCR; TCRdb has only the in-frame clones, and not every one. The data contain a few million clones, 90% to 95% of them seen just once; the ten biggest clones take up under 0.15%. Sequencing used naive CD4+ T cells sorted from blood. The origin of the receptors is a man aged 18-30 years in good health. The CDR3 runs from the conserved cysteine through the conserved F or W. The D gene is left open where the match is weak. Clone sizes are given selectively: once, few, many, or a class where the clone is expanded.

- | TRBD2 | TRBJ2-7 | TRBV19 | CASSPYYPGLADLSSYEQYF | TGTGCCAGTAGTCCCTACTATCCGGGACTAGCGGACCTGAGTTCCTACGAGCAGTACTTC
- | TRBD1 | TRBJ2-7 | TRBV4-1 | CASSPGPGQGSYEQYF | TGCGCCAGCAGCCCAGGACCGGGACAGGGGTCCTACGAGCAGTACTTC
- | - | TRBJ2-1 | TRBV5-1 | CASSLGEVRYNEQFF | TGCGCCAGCAGCTTGGGAGAGGTTCGCTACAATGAGCAGTTCTTC
- | TRBD2 | TRBJ2-1 | TRBV5-1 | CASSLLSGGHGNEQFF | TGCGCCAGCAGCTTGCTTAGCGGGGGGCACGGAAATGAGCAGTTCTTC
- | TRBD1 | TRBJ2-5 | TRBV7-2 | CASSPGQGSSETQYF | TGTGCCAGCAGCCCCGGACAGGGGTCCTCGGAGACCCAGTACTTC
- | TRBD2 | TRBJ2-5 | TRBV18 | CASSPPSGGIQETQYF | TGTGCCAGCTCACCACCTAGCGGGGGAATCCAAGAGACCCAGTACTTC
- | - | TRBJ2-6 | TRBV19 | CASSLSRVSGANVLTF | TGTGCCAGTAGCCTGTCTCGTGTCTCTGGGGCCAACGTCCTGACTTTC
- | - | TRBJ1-2 | TRBV19 | CASSIGLVRDNYGYTF | TGTGCCAGTAGTATTGGCTTGGTGAGGGATAACTATGGCTACACCTTC
- | TRBD1 | TRBJ2-5 | TRBV5-1 | CASSEGQGQETQYF | TGCGCCAGCAGCGAAGGACAGGGGCAGGAGACCCAGTACTTC
- | TRBD2 | TRBJ2-2 | TRBV19 | CASSIRGATSGGRNTGELFF | TGTGCCAGTAGTATAAGGGGTGCGACTAGCGGGGGCCGGAACACCGGGGAGCTGTTTTTT
- | TRBD2 | TRBJ2-1 | TRBV11-3 | CASSLGTSGRARNEQFF | TGTGCCAGCAGCCTAGGAACTAGCGGGAGGGCCAGAAATGAGCAGTTCTTC
once | TRBD1 | TRBJ1-1 | TRBV30 | CAWSVVVQGGEAFF | TGTGCCTGGAGTGTAGTGGTGCAGGGGGGTGAAGCTTTCTTT
- | - | TRBJ1-2 | TRBV9 | CASSVTHYGYTF | TGTGCCAGCAGCGTCACCCACTATGGCTACACCTTC
- | - | TRBJ1-6 | TRBV5-1 | CASSLGGSSYNSPLHF | TGCGCCAGCAGCTTGGGCGGGAGCTCCTATAATTCACCCCTCCACTTT
once | - | TRBJ2-4 | TRBV5-4 | CASSSNREAKNIQYF | TGTGCCAGCAGCTCCAACCGGGAAGCCAAAAACATTCAGTACTTC
- | - | TRBJ1-1 | TRBV10-3 | CAISDGQNTEAFF | TGTGCCATCAGTGATGGGCAGAACACTGAGGCTTTCTTT
- | - | TRBJ1-5 | TRBV29-1 | CSVLIFLTGGYSNQPQHF | TGCAGCGTCCTTATTTTTTTGACAGGTGGCTATAGCAATCAGCCCCAGCATTTT
- | TRBD2 | TRBJ2-1 | TRBV5-4 | CASRFQKKTSGTYNEQFF | TGTGCCAGCAGGTTCCAGAAAAAGACTAGCGGTACCTACAATGAGCAGTTCTTC
- | - | TRBJ2-1 | TRBV5-1 | CASRERPGLYNEQFF | TGCGCCAGCAGAGAGAGGCCGGGGCTCTACAATGAGCAGTTCTTC
- | - | TRBJ2-7 | TRBV7-2 | CASSPQVGYEQYF | TGTGCCAGCAGCCCCCAGGTTGGTTACGAGCAGTACTTC
- | - | TRBJ1-2 | TRBV30 | CAWSLRGSNYGYTF | TGTGCCTGGAGCCTACGGGGATCTAACTATGGCTACACCTTC
- | - | TRBJ1-1 | TRBV7-2 | CASSLRGRGVTEAFF | TGTGCCAGCAGCTTAAGGGGCAGAGGGGTTACTGAAGCTTTCTTT
- | - | TRBJ1-5 | TRBV2 | CASSPGTVSNQPQHF | TGTGCCAGCAGTCCCGGGACGGTGAGCAATCAGCCCCAGCATTTT
few | - | TRBJ1-5 | TRBV15 | CATSRDSGSYNQPQHF | TGTGCCACCAGCAGAGATAGCGGCAGTTACAATCAGCCCCAGCATTTT